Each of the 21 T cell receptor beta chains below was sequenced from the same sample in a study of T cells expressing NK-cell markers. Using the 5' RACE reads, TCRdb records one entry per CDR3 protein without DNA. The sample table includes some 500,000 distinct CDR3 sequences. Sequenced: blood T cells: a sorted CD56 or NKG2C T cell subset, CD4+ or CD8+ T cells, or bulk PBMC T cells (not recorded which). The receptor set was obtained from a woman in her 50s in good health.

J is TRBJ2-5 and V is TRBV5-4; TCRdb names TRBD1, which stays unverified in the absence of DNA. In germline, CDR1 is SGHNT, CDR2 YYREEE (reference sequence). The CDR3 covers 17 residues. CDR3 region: CASSLARSRVGQETQYF.

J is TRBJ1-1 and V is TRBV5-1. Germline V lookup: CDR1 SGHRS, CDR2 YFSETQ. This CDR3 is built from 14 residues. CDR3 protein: CASSLDLVRTEAFF.

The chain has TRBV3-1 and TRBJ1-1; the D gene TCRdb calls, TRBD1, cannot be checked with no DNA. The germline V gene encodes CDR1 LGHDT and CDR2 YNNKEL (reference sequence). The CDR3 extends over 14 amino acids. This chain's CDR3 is CASGPGTGSTEAFF.

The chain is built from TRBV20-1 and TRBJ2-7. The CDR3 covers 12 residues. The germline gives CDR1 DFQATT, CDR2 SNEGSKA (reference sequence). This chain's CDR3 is CSARDRTYEQYF.

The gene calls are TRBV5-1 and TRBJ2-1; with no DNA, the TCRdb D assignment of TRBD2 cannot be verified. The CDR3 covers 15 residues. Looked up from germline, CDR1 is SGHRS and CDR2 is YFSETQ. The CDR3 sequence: CASSSSGSGVDEQFF. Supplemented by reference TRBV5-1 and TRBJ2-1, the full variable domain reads KAGVTQTPRYLIKTRGQQVTLSCSPISGHRSVSWYQQTPGQGLQFLFEYFSETQRNKGNFPGRFSGRQFSNSRSEMNVSTLELGDSALYLCASSSSGSGVDEQFFGPGTRLTVL.

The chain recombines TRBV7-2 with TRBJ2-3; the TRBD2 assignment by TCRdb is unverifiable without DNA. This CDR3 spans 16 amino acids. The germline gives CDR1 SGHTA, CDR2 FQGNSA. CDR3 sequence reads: CASSLSFGTSGPTQYF.

CDR3 sequence reads: CASSSKKSPNTEAFF. The V call is TRBV5-1, the J call TRBJ1-1. CDR3 size: 15 residues. Germline CDR1 SGHRS, CDR2 YFSETQ.

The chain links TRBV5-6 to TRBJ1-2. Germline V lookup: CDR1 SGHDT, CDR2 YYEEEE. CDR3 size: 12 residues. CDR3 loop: CASSFSATHYTF.

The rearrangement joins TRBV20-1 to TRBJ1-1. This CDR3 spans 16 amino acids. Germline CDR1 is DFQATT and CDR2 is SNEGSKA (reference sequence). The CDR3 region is CSARGLYSQMNTEAFF.

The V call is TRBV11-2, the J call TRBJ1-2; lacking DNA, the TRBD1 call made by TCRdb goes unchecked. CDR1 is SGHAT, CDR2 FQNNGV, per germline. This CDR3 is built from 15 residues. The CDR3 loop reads CASSQFRDGERGYTF. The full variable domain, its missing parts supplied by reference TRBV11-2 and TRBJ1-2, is EAGVAQSPRYKIIEKRQSVAFWCNPISGHATLYWYQQILGQGPKLLIQFQNNGVVDDSQLPKDRFSAERLKGVDSTLKIQPAKLEDSAVYLCASSQFRDGERGYTFGSGTRLTVV.

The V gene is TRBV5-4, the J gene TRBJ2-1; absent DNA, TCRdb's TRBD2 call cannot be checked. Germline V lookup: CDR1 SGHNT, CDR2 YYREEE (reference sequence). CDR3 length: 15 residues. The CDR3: CASSPGTSAPHEQFF.

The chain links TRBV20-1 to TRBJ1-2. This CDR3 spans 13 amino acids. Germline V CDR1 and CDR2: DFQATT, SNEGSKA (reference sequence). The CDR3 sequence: CSAYPGPRYGYTF.

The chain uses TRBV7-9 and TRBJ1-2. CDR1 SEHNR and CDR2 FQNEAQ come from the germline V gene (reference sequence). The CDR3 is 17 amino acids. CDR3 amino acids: CASSLTDVLGGGYGYTF.

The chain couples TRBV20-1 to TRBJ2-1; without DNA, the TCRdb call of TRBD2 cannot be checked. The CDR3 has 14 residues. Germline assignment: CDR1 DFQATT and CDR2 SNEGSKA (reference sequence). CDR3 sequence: CSAVGRVTYNEQFF.

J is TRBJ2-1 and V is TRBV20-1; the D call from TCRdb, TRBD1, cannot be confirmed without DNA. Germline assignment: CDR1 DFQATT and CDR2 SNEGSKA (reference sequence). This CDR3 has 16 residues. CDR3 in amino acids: CSARDPTGGGWNEQFF.

The chain's CDR3 is CASSLLAAGSSDEQFF. The rearrangement joins TRBV11-2 to TRBJ2-1; without DNA, the TCRdb call of TRBD2 cannot be checked. Germline V lookup: CDR1 SGHAT, CDR2 FQNNGV. The CDR3 spans 16 residues.

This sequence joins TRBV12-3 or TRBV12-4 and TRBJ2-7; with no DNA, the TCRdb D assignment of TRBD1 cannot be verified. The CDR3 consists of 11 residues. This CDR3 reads CASSFGAAEYF.

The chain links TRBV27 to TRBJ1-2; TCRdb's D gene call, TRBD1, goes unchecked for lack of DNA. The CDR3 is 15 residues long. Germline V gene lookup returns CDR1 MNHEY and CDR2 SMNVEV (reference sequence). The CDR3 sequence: CASSPRQSANYGYTF.

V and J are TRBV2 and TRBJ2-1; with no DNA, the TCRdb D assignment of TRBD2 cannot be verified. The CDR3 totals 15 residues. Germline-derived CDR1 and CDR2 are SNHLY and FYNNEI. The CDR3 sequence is CASSEGLAGYNEQFF. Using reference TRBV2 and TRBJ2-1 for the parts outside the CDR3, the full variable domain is EPEVTQTPSHQVTQMGQEVILRCVPISNHLYFYWYRQILGQKVEFLVSFYNNEISEKSEIFDDQFSVERPDGSNFTLKIRSTKLEDSAMYFCASSEGLAGYNEQFFGPGTRLTVL.

Here the CDR3 reads CASTPSGLYNEQFF. This rearrangement joins TRBV11-2 to TRBJ2-1; TCRdb names TRBD2, which stays unverified in the absence of DNA. The germline V gene has CDR1 SGHAT and CDR2 FQNNGV. The CDR3 has 14 amino acids. The full variable domain, rest sourced from reference TRBV11-2 and TRBJ2-1, is EAGVAQSPRYKIIEKRQSVAFWCNPISGHATLYWYQQILGQGPKLLIQFQNNGVVDDSQLPKDRFSAERLKGVDSTLKIQPAKLEDSAVYLCASTPSGLYNEQFFGPGTRLTVL.

The CDR3 region is CASGGLDSSYNEQFF. The chain is built from TRBV10-2 and TRBJ2-1; no DNA is available, so the TRBD1 call from TCRdb remains unchecked. Per the germline V gene, CDR1 is WSHSY and CDR2 is SAAADI. The CDR3 spans 15 residues.